This T cell receptor beta chain stems from a study of T cells in Graves' hyperthyroidism and ophthalmopathy. What was amplified from RNA transcripts were TCR beta CDR3 regions. Carried out on the TCR CDR3, a first-round RT-PCR used the HTBI primer set. From the multiplex PCR reads, TCRdb called clonotypes with MiXCR, one entry per CDR3 protein. Of around 690,000 distinct CDR3 sequences listed, 17% are singletons. Germline V lookup: CDR1 LNHNV, CDR2 YYDKDF (reference sequence). The junction had 2 bases not matched to a gene; V was cut back by 5 bases and J by 2 bases. The CDR3 is 15 amino acids. This clonotype was detected ten times or more.

The TCR comes from a man over 45 with Graves' hyperthyroidism. Sequencing was done on a sample of blood. The chain recombines TRBV15 with TRBJ2-5; 13 positions match TRBD2. CDR3 DNA: TGTGCCACCAGCTCGGGACTAGCGGGGCAAGAGACCCAGTACTTC. This gives the protein CATSSGLAGQETQYF.